This TCR beta chain derives from a study of T cell clonotyping in hematopoietic cell transplantation. Study-wide points: Few recipient clonotypes overlapped donors; over 95% were de novo at given depth. No sorting was done, leaving CD4 and CD8 contributions mixed. Broader posttransplant TCR repertoire diversity was predicted by graft donor and pretransplant recipient Inverse Simpson Index values.

Method: immunoSEQ multiplex PCR; TCRdb's copy keeps in-frame clones and lacks some. The sample holds around 15,000 clones, around 55% seen once. Trimming removed 6 bases from V and 8 bases from J; junction bases left unmatched: 5. Germline assignment: CDR1 MNHEY and CDR2 SVGAGI. The CDR3 is made up of 12 amino acids. This clone has just a few counts. Its matching antigen is unknown. J is TRBJ1-2 and V is TRBV6-5, with 8 bases that match TRBD1. Source: PBMCs, taken 30 days after allogeneic stem cell transplant. The sequence derives from a male patient in his forties or fifties who had an allogeneic stem cell transplant from an unrelated donor, so T cells may come from the graft donor. Some clones in this sample may be carry-over from other donors' samples. The CDR3 nucleotides are TGTGCCAGCAGCCGGACAGGGAACGGCTACACCTTC. Protein sequence: CASSRTGNGYTF.